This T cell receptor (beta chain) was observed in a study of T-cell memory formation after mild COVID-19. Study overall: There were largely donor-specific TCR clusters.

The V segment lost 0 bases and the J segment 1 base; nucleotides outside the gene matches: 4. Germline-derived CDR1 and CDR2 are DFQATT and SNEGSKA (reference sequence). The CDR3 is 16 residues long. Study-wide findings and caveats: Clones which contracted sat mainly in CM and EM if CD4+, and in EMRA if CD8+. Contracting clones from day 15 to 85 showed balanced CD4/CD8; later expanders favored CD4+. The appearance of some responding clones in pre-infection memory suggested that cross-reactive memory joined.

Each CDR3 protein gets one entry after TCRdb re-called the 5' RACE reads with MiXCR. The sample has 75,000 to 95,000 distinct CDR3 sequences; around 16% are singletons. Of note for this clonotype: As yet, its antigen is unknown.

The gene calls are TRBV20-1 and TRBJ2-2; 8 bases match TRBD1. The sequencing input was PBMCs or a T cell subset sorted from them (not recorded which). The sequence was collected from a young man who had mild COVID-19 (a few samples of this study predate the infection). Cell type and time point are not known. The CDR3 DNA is TGCAGTGCTAGAGATACCGGGACAGGGAACACCGGGGAGCTGTTTTTT. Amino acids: CSARDTGTGNTGELFF.